The next 21 T cell receptor beta chains were all read from a single sample in a study of Ad26.COV2.S vaccination and SARS-CoV-2 variants. TCRdb's copy holds only in-frame clones and misses some; the assay was immunoSEQ multiplex PCR. The sample has some 290,000 clones, around 85% seen once. The sample's treatment: around 19 received Ad26.COV2.S at low or high dose, single or two shots; about 5 received placebo; per-sample allocation not given. Day 63 after the first vaccine or placebo injection was the time point for sampling. Here the sequenced sample was peripheral blood, taken in a trial of Ad26.COV2.S vaccine versus placebo. All receptors derive from a person aged 18-60 years who received the Ad26.COV2.S COVID-19 vaccine or a placebo.

V is TRBV10-3 and J is TRBJ1-1, with 10 bases that match TRBD1. The CDR3 sequence is 12 residues long. The J segment lost 8 bases and the V segment lost 5 bases, leaving 2 bases of the junction unmatched. Germline CDR1 and CDR2: ENHRY and SYGVKD. DNA of the CDR3: TGTGCCATCAGTTGGGACAGGGGAGAAGCTTTCTTT. This translates into CAISWDRGEAFF.

The CDR3: CASSTLGTGVDTQYF. The CDR3 DNA sequence: TGTGCCAGCAGCACCCTAGGGACAGGGGTAGATACGCAGTATTTT. V gene TRBV27 combines with J gene TRBJ2-3; 10 bases are shared with TRBD1. This CDR3 spans 15 amino acids. Germline assignment: CDR1 MNHEY and CDR2 SMNVEV (reference sequence). V gave up 6 bases and J gave up 5 bases; unmatched junction bases: 8.

This chain links TRBV6-5 with TRBJ1-2, with D possibly TRBD1 on 6 matching bases. CDR1 and CDR2 from the germline V gene are MNHEY and SVGAGI. The CDR3 totals 11 residues. Between the trimmed V and J ends, which lost 10 bases and 5 bases, there was a span of 11 bases. CDR3 nucleotides: TGTGCCATCCGACAGGCATATGGCTACACCTTC. This translates into CAIRQAYGYTF.

The chain carries TRBV27 and TRBJ2-6; 10 positions match TRBD2. The V and J ends lost 4 bases and 1 base, in that order; junction bases with no gene match: 10. Germline CDR1 and CDR2: MNHEY and SMNVEV (reference sequence). This CDR3 comprises 19 residues. DNA of the CDR3: TGTGCCAGCAGTTCTTTCGCGAGACTAGCGGGTTCTGGGGCCAACGTCCTGACTTTC. Its protein is CASSSFARLAGSGANVLTF.

The V gene is TRBV2, the J gene TRBJ2-3; the D call may be TRBD1 or TRBD2 (5 bases each). The germline CDR1 and CDR2 sequences are SNHLY and FYNNEI. This CDR3 contains 14 residues. V dropped 4 bases and J dropped 2 bases, with 10 bases sitting between them. The chain's CDR3 is CASSVGGPTDTQYF. CDR3 nucleotides: TGTGCCAGCAGTGTTGGGGGTCCCACAGATACGCAGTATTTT.

This chain links TRBV7-3 with TRBJ2-1; 9 bases are a match to TRBD1. The ends lost 5 bases at V and 4 bases at J; junction bases unmatched: 6. The CDR3 sequence is 15 residues long. Germline CDR1 reads SGHTA; CDR2 reads FQGTGA. Here the CDR3 reads CASSRDRGNYNEQFF. The CDR3 nucleotides are TGTGCCAGCAGCCGCGACAGGGGGAATTACAATGAGCAGTTCTTC.

The chain combines TRBV28 with TRBJ2-5; D might be TRBD2 (6 bases). Germline V gives CDR1 MDHEN, CDR2 SYDVKM. CDR3 length: 13 residues. The V end was cut by 1 base, the J end by 9 bases, with 12 bases between. As DNA, the CDR3 is TGTGCCAGCAGTTTATTTAGCCGGGAGTCCCAGTACTTC. Protein product: CASSLFSRESQYF.

The chain uses TRBV6-5 and TRBJ2-2; weak D call: TRBD2 (7 bases). The CDR3 is 15 residues long. CDR1 and CDR2 (germline): MNHEY, SVGAGI. Trimming cost V 5 bases and J 7 bases, with 17 bases left between them. The CDR3 is CASSRGGALNGELFF. The CDR3 region has the DNA TGTGCCAGCAGTCGTGGGGGGGCGCTTAACGGGGAGCTGTTTTTT.

The chain employs TRBV10-3 and TRBJ2-2, with 7 bases lining up with TRBD1. The CDR3 spans 14 residues. V gave up 10 bases and J gave up 5 bases; unmatched junction bases: 10. The germline gives CDR1 ENHRY, CDR2 SYGVKD. The CDR3 region is CATTDRAMTGELFF. Here the CDR3 DNA reads TGTGCCACAACCGACAGGGCGATGACCGGGGAGCTGTTTTTT.

This rearrangement joins TRBV5-1 to TRBJ2-7; 8 bases line up with TRBD1. CDR3 length: 14 residues. The V gene's germline CDR1 is SGHRS and CDR2 YFSETQ. Trimming cost V 4 bases and J 3 bases; bases outside gene matches: 6. The DNA of the CDR3 is TGCGCCAGCAGCCCTAGACAGGGGAGCTACGAGCAGTACTTC. It yields the protein CASSPRQGSYEQYF.

The chain employs TRBV3-1 (or the pseudogene TRBV3-2) and TRBJ2-7; possible D gene TRBD1, 5 bases. Looked up from germline, CDR1 is LGHDT and CDR2 is YNNKEL (reference sequence). V lost 2 bases and J lost 1, with 6 bases in between. The CDR3 covers 13 residues. The CDR3 DNA sequence: TGTGCCAGCAGCCAACAGGGATCCTACGAGCAGTACTTC. It codes for CASSQQGSYEQYF.

This clone was observed a single time. The chain carries TRBV3-1 (or the pseudogene TRBV3-2) and TRBJ2-7, with D perhaps being TRBD1 or TRBD2 (5 bases each). Germline CDR1 LGHDT, CDR2 YNNKEL (reference sequence). This CDR3 comprises 13 residues. V lost 2 bases to trimming and J lost 5 bases, with 10 bases between them. This CDR3 reads CASSQRGANEQYF. CDR3 DNA sequence: TGTGCCAGCAGCCAACGAGGGGCGAACGAGCAGTACTTC.

The rearrangement links TRBV5-1 to TRBJ1-6; perhaps TRBD1 as D (6 bases). The germline V and J ends were trimmed by 4 bases and 10 bases, with 18 bases remaining between them. This CDR3 has 15 residues. The germline gives CDR1 SGHRS, CDR2 YFSETQ. The chain's CDR3 is CASSTGSTGSSPLHF. In nucleotides, the CDR3 is TGCGCCAGCAGCACGGGTAGCACAGGGTCATCACCCCTCCACTTT.

The V and J genes are TRBV7-3 and TRBJ2-2; D gene unclear. V lost 6 bases and J 3 bases, leaving 5 bases between the germline ends. This CDR3 has 12 residues. Germline values: CDR1 SGHTA, CDR2 FQGTGA. The CDR3 coding sequence is TGTGCCAGCAGACGGGACACCGGGGAGCTGTTTTTT. Protein sequence: CASRRDTGELFF. Full variable domain (outside the CDR3, taken from reference TRBV7-3 and TRBJ2-2): GAGVSQTPSNKVTEKGKYVELRCDPISGHTALYWYRQSLGQGPEFLIYFQGTGAADDSGLPNDRFFAVRPEGSVSTLKIQRTERGDSAVYLCASRRDTGELFFGEGSRLTVL.

J is TRBJ2-3 and V is TRBV27; D gene uncertain. The CDR3 runs 14 residues. Trimming took 5 bases from V and 0 from J, leaving 9 bases between them. Germline-derived CDR1 and CDR2 are MNHEY and SMNVEV (reference sequence). The CDR3 sequence: CASSLVTSTDTQYF. As DNA, the CDR3 is TGTGCCAGCAGTCTAGTAACTAGCACAGATACGCAGTATTTT.

This sequence joins TRBV7-2 and TRBJ2-6, with TRBD2 as a possible D gene (5 bases). CDR1 and CDR2 from the germline V gene are SGHTA and FQGNSA. V was shortened by 0 bases and J by 0 bases, with 6 bases between the two germline ends. The CDR3 consists of 16 residues. CDR3 coding DNA: TGTGCCAGCAGCTTAGCCGGGGTCTCTGGGGCCAACGTCCTGACTTTC. This gives the protein CASSLAGVSGANVLTF. The full variable domain, completed using reference TRBV7-2 and TRBJ2-6, is GAGVSQSPSNKVTEKGKDVELRCDPISGHTALYWYRQSLGQGLEFLIYFQGNSAPDKSGLPSDRFSAERTGGSVSTLTIQRTQQEDSAVYLCASSLAGVSGANVLTFGAGSRLTVL.

Details on this clone: The identical CDR3 is also encoded by other nucleotide sequences in the sample. The CDR3 loop reads CASRVSQETQYF. The CDR3 nucleotides read TGTGCCAGCAGGGTTTCACAAGAGACCCAGTACTTC. J is TRBJ2-5 and V is TRBV2, with D unclear. Deletions cut 6 bases from V and 2 bases from J, with 7 bases between. This CDR3 has 12 residues. CDR1 and CDR2 from the germline V gene are SNHLY and FYNNEI.

This clone has more than one count but fewer than ten. The rearrangement uses TRBV7-2 and TRBJ1-6; D gene ambiguous. This CDR3 has 14 amino acids. Per the germline V gene, CDR1 is SGHTA and CDR2 is FQGNSA. Trimming took off 1 base at V and 6 bases at J, with 7 bases between the two ends. The CDR3 reads CASSLVRVNSPLHF. The CDR3, as DNA: TGTGCCAGCAGCTTAGTTAGGGTTAATTCACCCCTCCACTTT.

The chain couples TRBV18 to TRBJ1-2, with a weak D call TRBD1 (5 bases). V lost 2 bases, J lost 4 bases, and 23 bases lay in between. The length of the CDR3 is 18 residues. Germline CDR1 reads KGHSH; CDR2 reads LQKENI. The CDR3 DNA reads as TGTGCCAGCTCACCATCACCGGTAGGAGGACAAAGTCTCTATGGCTACACCTTC. The encoded protein is CASSPSPVGGQSLYGYTF.

The rearrangement uses TRBV5-1 and TRBJ2-2; a weak D match, TRBD1 (6 bases). V lost 4 bases, J lost 4 bases, and 14 bases lay in between. The CDR3 length is 15 residues. Germline V gene data show CDR1 as SGHRS and CDR2 as YFSETQ. The chain's CDR3 is CASSPPGTPTGELFF. In DNA form, the CDR3 reads TGCGCCAGCAGCCCTCCCGGGACACCCACCGGGGAGCTGTTTTTT.

The table lists this clone with a count of one. The rearrangement links TRBV7-6 to TRBJ2-1; tentative D call: TRBD2 (7 bases). CDR1 is SGHVS and CDR2 is FNYEAQ in the germline V gene. Trimming took 3 bases from V and 7 from J, leaving 19 bases between them. The CDR3 contains 16 residues. CDR3 protein: CASSLIKRRGLNEQFF. The CDR3 DNA sequence: TGTGCCAGCAGCTTGATCAAAAGGCGGGGGCTGAATGAGCAGTTCTTC.